A single sample is the source of the 8 T cell receptor beta chains below, sequenced in a study of post-analysis software for immune sequencing data. Study outcomes and limitations: Roughly 5 TRBV segments (TRBV5-6, TRBV5-1 and TRBV20-1 among them) occurred more frequently in patients than in controls.

Built from TCR beta cDNA, the libraries had unique molecular identifiers in them. MiXCR, applied by TCRdb to the PCR reads, yields one record per CDR3 protein. The sample has roughly 400,000 distinct CDR3 sequences, 30% to 45% seen once; the top ten hold under 9%. These receptors have no known antigen. Specimen: blood. These receptor sequences come from a girl aged 2-10 years with multiple sclerosis.

This clonotype has only a few counts. The chain is built from TRBV10-3 and TRBJ2-7; D gene uncertain. Trimming cost V 0 bases and J 3 bases, with 9 bases left between them. This CDR3 is 14 amino acids long. The germline V gene has CDR1 ENHRY and CDR2 SYGVKD. The CDR3 DNA follows: TGTGCCATCAGTGAGTCAACGGGTCGCTACGAGCAGTACTTC. It specifies CAISESTGRYEQYF.

The sample holds a few counts of this clonotype. The genes are TRBV20-1 and TRBJ2-7, with a weak D call TRBD2 (6 bases). V lost 0 bases and J lost 7, with 19 bases in between. Germline V gene data show CDR1 as DFQATT and CDR2 as SNEGSKA (reference sequence). The CDR3 covers 15 residues. The CDR3 nucleotides are TGCAGTGCTAGAGAAAAATGGATGGGGGGACGTGAGCAGTACTTC. Amino acids: CSAREKWMGGREQYF.

The chain is built from TRBV5-1 and TRBJ2-3; D unclear. CDR1 is SGHRS and CDR2 is YFSETQ in the germline V gene. The length of the CDR3 is 17 residues. With 0 bases removed from V and 2 bases from J, the gap between germline ends came to 16 bases. This chain's CDR3 is CASSLESQVQFTDTQYF. DNA of the CDR3: TGCGCCAGCAGCTTGGAAAGTCAGGTACAGTTCACAGATACGCAGTATTTT.

This clonotype came up a few times. This chain links TRBV5-1 with TRBJ2-7; 10 bases match TRBD2. CDR3 size: 16 residues. The J segment lost 0 bases and the V segment lost 1 base, leaving 4 bases of the junction unmatched. Looked up from germline, CDR1 is SGHRS and CDR2 is YFSETQ. The chain's CDR3 is CASSLRTSGLSYEQYF. The CDR3 DNA reads as TGCGCCAGCAGCTTGCGGACTAGCGGACTCTCCTACGAGCAGTACTTC. Drawing the rest from reference TRBV5-1 and TRBJ2-7, the complete variable domain is KAGVTQTPRYLIKTRGQQVTLSCSPISGHRSVSWYQQTPGQGLQFLFEYFSETQRNKGNFPGRFSGRQFSNSRSEMNVSTLELGDSALYLCASSLRTSGLSYEQYFGPGTRLTVT.

The chain has TRBV5-1 and TRBJ2-1; no definite D call. Trimming left V 0 bases short and J 0 bases short, with 7 bases between. The CDR3 has 15 residues. Germline V gene data show CDR1 as SGHRS and CDR2 as YFSETQ. CDR3 sequence (DNA): TGCGCCAGCAGCTTGGAACTGAGCTCCTACAATGAGCAGTTCTTC. Amino acids: CASSLELSSYNEQFF.

The DNA of the CDR3 is TGCAGTGCTACGCAGGGACAGGGGAAGCATACGCAGTATTTT. This sequence encodes CSATQGQGKHTQYF. The chain links TRBV20-1 to TRBJ2-3, with 10 nucleotides matching TRBD1. The germline V gene has CDR1 DFQATT and CDR2 SNEGSKA (reference sequence). The CDR3 spans 14 residues. V trimming: 4 bases; J trimming: 7 bases; junction bases outside the gene matches: 8.

The rearrangement joins TRBV6-5 to TRBJ1-4; D gene uncertain. Trimming left V 0 bases short and J 0 bases short, with 5 bases between. Germline V gene lookup returns CDR1 MNHEY and CDR2 SVGAGI. The CDR3 is made up of 15 amino acids. CDR3 sequence reads: CASSYSATTNEKLFF. The CDR3 DNA sequence: TGTGCCAGCAGTTACTCGGCAACAACTAATGAAAAACTGTTTTTT.

The chain employs TRBV7-9 and TRBJ2-1; 7 bases are a match to TRBD2. Germline trimming cut 5 bases from V and 0 bases from J; bases unmatched to any gene: 10. Germline lookup yields CDR1 SEHNR and CDR2 FQNEAQ (reference sequence). CDR3 size: 17 residues. CDR3 coding DNA: TGTGCCAGCAGCCAATTACTAGCGACTCGCTCCTACAATGAGCAGTTCTTC. As protein: CASSQLLATRSYNEQFF.